Shown below are 11 T cell receptor beta chains from a single sample sequenced in a study of post-analysis software for immune sequencing data. Study observations and caveats: In patients, about 5 TRBV segments were more frequent than in controls, with TRBV5-6, TRBV5-1 and TRBV20-1 among them.

Which antigens these TCRs recognize remains unknown. TCR beta libraries were prepared from cDNA with unique molecular identifiers. In TCRdb, the PCR reads were re-called with MiXCR into one record per CDR3 protein. The data hold 500,000 to 600,000 distinct CDR3 sequences, with about 40% observed a single time. The specimen was blood. These receptors were obtained from a girl aged 5-17 years with multiple sclerosis.

The chain joins TRBV7-3 to TRBJ2-2; the match to TRBD2 covers 13 bases. After removal of 5 bases from V and 7 bases from J, the junction contained 10 bases not matched to a gene. The germline gives CDR1 SGHTA, CDR2 FQGTGA. The CDR3 has 17 residues. The CDR3 DNA follows: TGTGCCAGCAGCCCAGGACTAGCGGGGGCCAAGGGCGGGGAGCTGTTTTTT. It specifies CASSPGLAGAKGGELFF.

About this clonotype: Its ends do not fully match the called genes, so a read error is possible. The chain carries TRBV3-1 and TRBJ2-7, with D perhaps matching TRBD1 (6 bases). Germline V lookup: CDR1 LGHDT, CDR2 YNNKEL (reference sequence). The CDR3 contains 16 residues. Here the CDR3 reads CASSQVLSRVGDKQYF. As DNA, the CDR3 is TGTGCCAGTAGCCAAGTTTTGAGCAGGGTCGGGGACAAGCAGTACTTC.

This clonotype turned up a few times. V usage is TRBV20-1 and J usage is TRBJ2-1, with 10 nucleotides matching TRBD2. Germline V gene sequence: CDR1 DFQATT, CDR2 SNEGSKA (reference sequence). The CDR3 totals 17 residues. V lost 5 bases and J lost 4; bases outside the gene matches: 14. The CDR3 DNA reads TGCAGTGCTGGGGGACAGTTAAGCGGGGGGGCTTACAATGAGCAGTTCTTC. This gives the protein CSAGGQLSGGAYNEQFF.

The gene calls are TRBV5-1 and TRBJ2-1, with 8 bases matching TRBD2. The CDR3 runs to 15 residues. The ends lost 3 bases at V and 0 bases at J; junction bases unmatched: 2. Germline loops: CDR1 SGHRS, CDR2 YFSETQ. The CDR3 reads CASSSTSASYNEQFF. The DNA of the CDR3 is TGCGCCAGCAGCTCGACTAGCGCCTCCTACAATGAGCAGTTCTTC.

This clonotype was observed a handful of times. This chain connects TRBV7-9 to TRBJ1-4; tentatively, D is TRBD1 (6 bases). Germline CDR1 is SEHNR and CDR2 is FQNEAQ (reference sequence). CDR3 length equals 15 residues. V lost 2 bases, J lost 7 bases, and 14 bases lay in between. The CDR3: CASSLLTGGGEKLFF. CDR3 in DNA: TGTGCCAGCAGCTTATTGACAGGTGGAGGTGAAAAACTGTTTTTT.

V and J are TRBV12-3 or TRBV12-4 and TRBJ2-5; TRBD2 matches 8 bases. V lost 5 bases, J lost 1 base, and 9 bases stayed unmatched. This CDR3 contains 16 residues. This CDR3 is CASSPSTSVTQETQYF. The CDR3 DNA sequence: TGTGCCAGCAGTCCCTCGACTAGCGTAACCCAAGAGACCCAGTACTTC.

The V gene is TRBV24-1, the J gene TRBJ2-3; 9 bases match TRBD2. The CDR3 is 12 amino acids. Looked up from germline, CDR1 is KGHDR and CDR2 is SFDVKD. The trim removed 7 bases at V and 11 bases at J, leaving 6 bases unmatched. The CDR3 spells CATSLSGSLQYF. For the CDR3, the DNA is TGTGCCACCAGCCTTAGCGGGAGTTTGCAGTATTTT.

As DNA, the CDR3 is TGTGCCATCAGTGGAGCGGGCAGCAGCACAGATACGCAGTATTTT. Encoded protein: CAISGAGSSTDTQYF. The V gene is TRBV10-3, the J gene TRBJ2-3, with D maybe TRBD2 (6 bases). Trimming cost V 4 bases and J 0 bases, with 11 bases left between them. Germline V gives CDR1 ENHRY, CDR2 SYGVKD. The CDR3 contains 15 residues.

The gene calls are TRBV24-1 and TRBJ2-1, with D perhaps matching TRBD1 (6 bases). From germline, CDR1 is KGHDR and CDR2 SFDVKD. Between the trimmed V and J ends, which lost 3 bases and 2 bases, there was a span of 16 bases. The CDR3 loop spans 17 amino acids. CDR3 in amino acids: CATSDRGQRFAYNEQFF. The DNA for the CDR3 is TGTGCCACCAGTGATAGAGGACAGCGTTTCGCCTACAATGAGCAGTTCTTC.

In nucleotides, the CDR3 is TGTGCCAGGGTCGGGAGGGCCAGCTACGAGCAGTACTTC. This encodes CARVGRASYEQYF. V and J are TRBV27 and TRBJ2-4, with 8 nucleotides matching TRBD2. The J call may not be correct, given that the DNA end is closer to TRBJ2-7. The V gene's germline CDR1 is MNHEY and CDR2 SMNVEV (reference sequence). The CDR3 is made up of 13 amino acids.

The chain joins TRBV29-1 to TRBJ2-1; 13 nucleotides align to TRBD2. Germline CDR1 and CDR2: SQVTM and ANQGSEA. Trimming at V came to 2 bases and at J to 7 bases, leaving 2 bases not matched to a gene. This CDR3 comprises 14 residues. Written as DNA, the CDR3 is TGCAGCGTTGAAAGGACTAGCGGGAGAAATGAGCAGTTCTTC. It specifies CSVERTSGRNEQFF.